This TCR beta chain emerged from a study of identical twins. Regarding the study as a whole: Beta out-of-frame sequences showed weaker excess twin sharing.

TCRdb called the 5' RACE reads again in MiXCR, with one record for every CDR3 protein. The sample contains around 230,000 distinct CDR3 sequences, around 10% of which appear only once. In germline, CDR1 is KGHSH, CDR2 LQKENI. The ends were cut back, 4 bases at V and 1 base at J, with 16 bases in the middle. The CDR3 spans 16 residues. In regard to this clonotype: Its antigen is as yet unknown.

Source material: memory (CD45RO+) T cells sorted from blood. The TCR was taken from a woman between 18 and 29 years old in good health. The V gene is TRBV18, the J gene TRBJ1-1; TRBD1 is a possible D gene (5 bases). The CDR3, as DNA: TGTGCCAGCTCACGAGATGGGAATCAGGGGAACACTGAAGCTTTCTTT. Amino acids: CASSRDGNQGNTEAFF.